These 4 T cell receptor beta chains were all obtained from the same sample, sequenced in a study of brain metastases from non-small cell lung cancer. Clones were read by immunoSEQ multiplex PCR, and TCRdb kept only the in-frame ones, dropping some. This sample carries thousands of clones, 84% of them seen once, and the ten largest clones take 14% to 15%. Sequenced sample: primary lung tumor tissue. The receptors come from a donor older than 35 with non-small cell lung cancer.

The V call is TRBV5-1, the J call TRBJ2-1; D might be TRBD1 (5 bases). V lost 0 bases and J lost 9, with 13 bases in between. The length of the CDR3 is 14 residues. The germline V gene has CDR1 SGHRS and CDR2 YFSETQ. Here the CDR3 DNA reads TGCGCCAGCAGCTTGGGGGGCGCAGGGTCTGAGCAGTTCTTC. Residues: CASSLGGAGSEQFF.

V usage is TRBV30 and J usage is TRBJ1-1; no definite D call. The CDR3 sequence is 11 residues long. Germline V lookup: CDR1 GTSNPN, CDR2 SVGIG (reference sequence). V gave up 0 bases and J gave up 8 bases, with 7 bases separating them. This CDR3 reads CAWSVLEEAFF. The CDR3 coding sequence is TGTGCCTGGAGTGTACTTGAGGAAGCTTTCTTT.

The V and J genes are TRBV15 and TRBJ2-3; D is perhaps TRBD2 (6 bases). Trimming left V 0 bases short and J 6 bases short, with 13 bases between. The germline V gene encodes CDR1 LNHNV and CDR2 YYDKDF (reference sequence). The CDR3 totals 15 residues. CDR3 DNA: TGTGCCACCAGCAGAGAAGGGACCGCGGGGGATACGCAGTATTTT. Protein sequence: CATSREGTAGDTQYF.

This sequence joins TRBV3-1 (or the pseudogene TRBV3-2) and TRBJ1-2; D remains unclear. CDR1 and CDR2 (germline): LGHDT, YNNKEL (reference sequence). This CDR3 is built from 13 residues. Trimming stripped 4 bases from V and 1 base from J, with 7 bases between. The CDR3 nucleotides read TGTGCCAGCAGCCTTGATTTTAACTATGGCTACACCTTC. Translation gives CASSLDFNYGYTF.